This entry concerns a single T cell receptor (beta chain). Its antigen remains unknown. This record belongs to a study of T cells in Graves' hyperthyroidism and ophthalmopathy. Overall study results and limits: A model of 13 V-J features distinguished ophthalmopathy from stable hyperthyroidism. The majority of expanded thyroid clonotypes above 0.001 also appeared in blood.

The CDR3 consists of 15 residues. In germline, CDR1 is MNHNS, CDR2 SASEGT. After removal of 7 bases from V and 1 base from J, the junction contained 6 bases not matched to a gene. TCR beta CDR3 regions were amplified from RNA transcripts. Initially, a first-round RT-PCR of the TCR CDR3 employed the HTBI primer set. From the multiplex PCR reads, TCRdb called clonotypes with MiXCR, one entry per CDR3 protein. This table has about 410,000 distinct CDR3 sequences, roughly 15% appearing once. The clonotype comes from a woman in her 30s with Graves' ophthalmopathy. J is TRBJ1-5 and V is TRBV6-1; 8 nucleotides align to TRBD1. Material for sequencing was blood. The CDR3 here is CASTQGAWSNQPQHF. The CDR3 coding sequence is TGTGCCAGCACCCAGGGGGCTTGGAGCAATCAGCCCCAGCATTTT.